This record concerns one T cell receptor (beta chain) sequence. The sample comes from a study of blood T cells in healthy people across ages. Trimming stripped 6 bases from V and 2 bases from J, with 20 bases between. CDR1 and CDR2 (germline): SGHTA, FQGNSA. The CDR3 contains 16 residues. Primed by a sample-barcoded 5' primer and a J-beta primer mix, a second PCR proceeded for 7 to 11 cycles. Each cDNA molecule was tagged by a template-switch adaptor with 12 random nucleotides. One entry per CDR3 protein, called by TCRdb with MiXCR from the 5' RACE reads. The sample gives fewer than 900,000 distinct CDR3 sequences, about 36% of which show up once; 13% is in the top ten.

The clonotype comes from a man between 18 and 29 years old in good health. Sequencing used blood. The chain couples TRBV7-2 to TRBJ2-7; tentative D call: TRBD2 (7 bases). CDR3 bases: TGTGCCAGCAGTTCCGGGGGGCTCTTAACCGCCTACGAGCAGTACTTC. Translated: CASSSGGLLTAYEQYF.